A single sample is the source of the 25 T cell receptor beta chains below, sequenced in a study of response to subunit inactivated influenza vaccine. A single record per CDR3 protein comes from TCRdb applying MiXCR to the RT-PCR reads. The table lists around 760,000 distinct CDR3 sequences, roughly 13% of them singletons, with approximately 7% in the top ten. Specimen: PBMCs from blood, collected 14 days before vaccination. All receptors come from a man aged 50 or older who received an inactivated influenza vaccine.

The table lists this clonotype with a few counts. The chain recombines TRBV7-9 with TRBJ2-5; weak D call: TRBD1 (5 bases). There are 13 residues in the CDR3. Per germline, CDR1 SEHNR and CDR2 FQNEAQ (reference sequence). The germline V and J ends were trimmed by 7 bases and 1 base, with 10 bases remaining between them. In DNA, the CDR3 is TGTGCCAGCAACTCTCAGGGCCAAGAGACCCAGTACTTC. Protein sequence: CASNSQGQETQYF.

The sample holds a few counts of this clonotype. J is TRBJ2-2 and V is TRBV7-8; perhaps TRBD1 as D (5 bases). The germline CDR1 and CDR2 sequences are SGHVS and FQNEAQ. The germline V and J ends were trimmed by 2 bases and 2 bases, with 9 bases remaining between them. The CDR3 totals 15 residues. CDR3 coding DNA: TGTGCCAGCAGCTTACTCAGGGCCAACACCGGGGAGCTGTTTTTT. Protein sequence: CASSLLRANTGELFF.

Only a few counts were recorded for this clonotype. The chain joins TRBV10-3 to TRBJ2-1; 12 nucleotides agree with TRBD2. Trimming cost V 5 bases and J 9 bases; bases outside gene matches: 2. Germline V CDR1 and CDR2: ENHRY, SYGVKD. The CDR3 is 13 residues long. The CDR3 reads CAISRLAGVEQFF. CDR3 coding DNA: TGTGCCATCAGTCGACTAGCGGGGGTTGAGCAGTTCTTC.

The chain recombines TRBV4-3 with TRBJ2-1, with TRBD1 matching over 7 bases. V shed 1 base and J 0 bases; nucleotides not matched to a gene: 6. The germline gives CDR1 LGHNA, CDR2 YSLEER. The CDR3 is 17 residues long. The CDR3 is CASSQGKDRSSYNEQFF. In nucleotides, the CDR3 is TGCGCCAGCAGCCAAGGCAAGGACAGGAGCTCCTACAATGAGCAGTTCTTC.

The chain recombines TRBV25-1 with TRBJ2-3; D might be TRBD1 (5 bases). The germline V gene encodes CDR1 MGHDK and CDR2 SYGVNS. Trimming took 4 bases from V and 4 from J, leaving 6 bases between them. The CDR3 runs to 12 residues. The CDR3 DNA sequence: TGTGCCAGCAGTGGGACACCAGATACGCAGTATTTT. It translates to CASSGTPDTQYF.

This clonotype was seen only a few times. CDR3 amino acids: CASSRWGSREETQYF. As DNA, the CDR3 is TGTGCCAGCAGCCGATGGGGGTCTCGGGAAGAGACCCAGTACTTC. This chain connects TRBV7-8 to TRBJ2-5, with D possibly being TRBD1 or TRBD2 (5 bases each). Germline values: CDR1 SGHVS, CDR2 FQNEAQ. V lost 5 bases to trimming and J lost 3 bases, with 16 bases between them. The CDR3 length is 15 residues.

This clonotype has a count of ten or more. The chain joins TRBV7-9 to TRBJ2-1; TRBD1 agrees at 10 bases. CDR1 and CDR2 (germline): SEHNR, FQNEAQ (reference sequence). The CDR3 length is 14 residues. V was pared by 5 bases and J by 7 bases, with 5 bases of the junction left unmatched. Here the CDR3 reads CASSPRDRGNEQFF. As DNA, the CDR3 is TGTGCCAGCAGCCCGCGGGACAGGGGTAATGAGCAGTTCTTC.

This clonotype was seen a few times. The CDR3 loop reads CASSLKPVLYGYTF. In nucleotides, the CDR3 is TGTGCCAGCAGTTTAAAGCCAGTCCTCTATGGCTACACCTTC. The V call is TRBV27, the J call TRBJ1-2; D gene ambiguous. CDR1 is MNHEY and CDR2 is SMNVEV in the germline V gene (reference sequence). V lost 2 bases and J lost 4, with 11 bases in between. The CDR3 is made up of 14 amino acids.

This clonotype has a handful of counts. J is TRBJ2-7 and V is TRBV5-1; D may be TRBD2 (6 bases). Looked up from germline, CDR1 is SGHRS and CDR2 is YFSETQ. The CDR3 is 14 amino acids. Trimming stripped 0 bases from V and 6 bases from J, with 13 bases between. Here the CDR3 DNA reads TGCGCCAGCAGCTTGGTGGAAGGGACTGGCGAGCAGTACTTC. It specifies CASSLVEGTGEQYF.

V and J are TRBV4-2 and TRBJ2-2; 9 nucleotides agree with TRBD2. This CDR3 contains 17 residues. Germline values: CDR1 LGHNA, CDR2 YNFKEQ. Losses at the gene ends were 3 bases for V and 8 bases for J; bases not matched to a gene: 13. The CDR3 reads CASSHQLAGLGGGELFF. As DNA, the CDR3 is TGTGCCAGCAGCCATCAACTAGCGGGTCTTGGGGGGGGGGAGCTGTTTTTT.

This rearrangement joins TRBV20-1 to TRBJ2-7; the match to TRBD1 covers 9 bases. In germline, CDR1 is DFQATT, CDR2 SNEGSKA (reference sequence). With 0 bases clipped from V and 0 bases from J, the junction kept 6 bases outside the gene matches. This CDR3 contains 16 residues. The CDR3 coding sequence is TGCAGTGCTAGAGATCCCCGACAGGGGGGCTCCTACGAGCAGTACTTC. Its translation is CSARDPRQGGSYEQYF.

The chain is built from TRBV5-1 and TRBJ1-2, with D tentatively TRBD1 (5 bases). Trimming pared 7 bases from V and 4 bases from J, leaving 20 bases between. Germline loops: CDR1 SGHRS, CDR2 YFSETQ. The CDR3 totals 15 residues. Here the CDR3 DNA reads TGCGCCAGCTCCTCCGGGCTCCGGGACGTCTATGGCTACACCTTC. Translation: CASSSGLRDVYGYTF. The full variable domain, with the rest looked up from reference TRBV5-1 and TRBJ1-2, is KAGVTQTPRYLIKTRGQQVTLSCSPISGHRSVSWYQQTPGQGLQFLFEYFSETQRNKGNFPGRFSGRQFSNSRSEMNVSTLELGDSALYLCASSSGLRDVYGYTFGSGTRLTVV.

The J gene is TRBJ2-1, the V gene TRBV4-2; possibly TRBD1 for D (5 bases). The CDR3 has 15 residues. Germline V gene sequence: CDR1 LGHNA, CDR2 YNFKEQ. Trimming stripped 0 bases from V and 7 bases from J, with 13 bases between. CDR3 nucleotides: TGTGCCAGCAGCCAAGACAGGGAAGTAGTAAATGAGCAGTTCTTC. This encodes CASSQDREVVNEQFF.

V and J are TRBV7-2 and TRBJ2-7; 8 bases map to TRBD1. Germline V gives CDR1 SGHTA, CDR2 FQGNSA. V gave up 3 bases and J gave up 4 bases; unmatched junction bases: 8. The CDR3 is 15 residues long. The CDR3 protein is CASSFPNRGEYEQYF. CDR3 DNA sequence: TGTGCCAGCAGCTTTCCTAACAGGGGGGAGTACGAGCAGTACTTC.

The chain employs TRBV30 and TRBJ2-5; TRBD1 aligns across 10 bases. After removal of 4 bases from V and 4 bases from J, the junction contained 3 bases not matched to a gene. The CDR3 has 13 residues. Germline values: CDR1 GTSNPN, CDR2 SVGIG (reference sequence). CDR3 in DNA: TGTGCCTGGACCTGGGACAGGGGAGAGACCCAGTACTTC. It is translated as CAWTWDRGETQYF.

The chain recombines TRBV18 with TRBJ2-3, with D uncertain. V was trimmed by 0 bases and J by 2 bases, leaving 6 bases between them. From germline, CDR1 is KGHSH and CDR2 LQKENI. This CDR3 spans 14 amino acids. CDR3 protein: CASSPPGPTDTQYF. The CDR3 DNA is TGTGCCAGCTCACCACCAGGGCCCACAGATACGCAGTATTTT.

In this sample, this clonotype turned up a few times. This chain uses TRBV7-2 with TRBJ1-5, with a tentative D call TRBD1 (6 bases). The CDR3 is 15 amino acids. The germline V gene encodes CDR1 SGHTA and CDR2 FQGNSA. V dropped 2 bases and J dropped 3 bases, with 11 bases sitting between them. Here the CDR3 DNA reads TGTGCCAGCAGCTTATGGTGGGGGCCCAATCAGCCCCAGCATTTT. It is translated as CASSLWWGPNQPQHF. The variable domain in full, with the rest retrieved from reference TRBV7-2 and TRBJ1-5, is GAGVSQSPSNKVTEKGKDVELRCDPISGHTALYWYRQSLGQGLEFLIYFQGNSAPDKSGLPSDRFSAERTGGSVSTLTIQRTQQEDSAVYLCASSLWWGPNQPQHFGDGTRLSIL.

This clonotype was seen a handful of times. The chain employs TRBV20-1 and TRBJ2-7; either TRBD1 or TRBD2 may supply D (5 bases each). Germline assignment: CDR1 DFQATT and CDR2 SNEGSKA (reference sequence). The V end was cut by 6 bases, the J end by 3 bases, with 18 bases between. The CDR3 runs to 14 residues. CDR3 coding DNA: TGCAGTGCCCGGGACCCCGCGCGATACTACGAGCAGTACTTC. It codes for CSARDPARYYEQYF.

This clonotype has a handful of counts. The chain is built from TRBV13 and TRBJ2-3; 7 positions agree with TRBD2. Germline CDR1 PRHDT, CDR2 FYEKMQ (reference sequence). The CDR3 totals 14 residues. With V trimmed by 5 bases and J by 6 bases, 8 bases remained unmatched. In nucleotides, the CDR3 is TGTGCCAGCAGCCCTCGACGACTAGCCGATACGCAGTATTTT. This translates into CASSPRRLADTQYF.

This clonotype has a handful of counts. This chain links TRBV9 with TRBJ2-3; TRBD2 agrees at 7 bases. Germline loops: CDR1 SGDLS, CDR2 YYNGEE. This CDR3 spans 16 amino acids. Unmatched junction bases numbered 4, after V lost 0 bases and J lost 0 bases. CDR3 sequence reads: CASSVGDSGSTDTQYF. Here the CDR3 DNA reads TGTGCCAGCAGCGTAGGAGATAGCGGGAGCACAGATACGCAGTATTTT.

The chain uses TRBV20-1 and TRBJ2-3; TRBD1 matches at 8 bases. The V gene's germline CDR1 is DFQATT and CDR2 SNEGSKA (reference sequence). The V segment lost 3 bases and the J segment 2 bases; nucleotides outside the gene matches: 4. The CDR3 covers 14 residues. CDR3 protein: CSARGQGATDTQYF. CDR3 sequence (DNA): TGCAGTGCTAGGGGTCAGGGGGCCACAGATACGCAGTATTTT.

The V and J genes are TRBV10-3 and TRBJ2-2; TRBD1 matches at 8 bases. Germline V CDR1 and CDR2: ENHRY, SYGVKD. The CDR3 covers 16 residues. V shed 5 bases, J shed 1 base, and the junction held 6 bases outside the gene matches. The CDR3 here is CAISFSGTGNTGELFF. The CDR3 nucleotides read TGTGCCATCAGTTTTTCGGGGACAGGGAACACCGGGGAGCTGTTTTTT.

This clonotype was seen at least ten times. The CDR3 loop reads CASNPVSGAYEQYF. The CDR3 bases are TGTGCCAGCAACCCCGTTTCCGGGGCCTACGAGCAGTACTTC. The chain has TRBV28 and TRBJ2-7; weak D call: TRBD2 (5 bases). The CDR3 sequence is 14 residues long. V gave up 7 bases and J gave up 2 bases, with 15 bases separating them. In germline, CDR1 is MDHEN, CDR2 SYDVKM.

This clonotype was counted only a few times. The J gene is TRBJ2-5, the V gene TRBV12-3 or TRBV12-4; 10 bases agree with TRBD1. The CDR3 loop spans 15 amino acids. Losses at the gene ends were 3 bases for V and 4 bases for J; bases not matched to a gene: 5. The CDR3 nucleotides read TGTGCCAGCAGTTTTCGGGGACAGGGGCGAGAGACCCAGTACTTC. This encodes CASSFRGQGRETQYF.

This clonotype was detected a few times. The chain links TRBV3-1 to TRBJ2-1; the match to TRBD1 covers 12 bases. Germline CDR1 is LGHDT and CDR2 is YNNKEL (reference sequence). The CDR3 length is 16 residues. With 0 bases clipped from V and 9 bases from J, the junction kept 6 bases outside the gene matches. CDR3 sequence reads: CASSQDRDRGRSEQFF. The CDR3 coding sequence is TGTGCCAGCAGCCAAGACCGGGACAGGGGGCGAAGTGAGCAGTTCTTC.